A single sample gave rise to the 2 T cell receptor beta chains below, sequenced in a study of CD8+CD57+ T cells in acquired aplastic anemia. Profiles of TCR beta VDJ and CDR3 were generated from a genomic DNA template. Via MiXCR, TCRdb re-called the reads, giving one row per CDR3 protein. The sample shows approximately 190,000 distinct CDR3 sequences, approximately 48% of them seen only once. An expansion of CD8+CD57+ cells by flow cytometry had been shown in patients chosen for sequencing. The sequenced sample consisted of sorted CD4+, CD8+, or CD8+CD57+ T cells (not recorded which) from PBMCs. These receptors were obtained from a human donor with aplastic anemia.

V is TRBV20-1 and J is TRBJ2-7, with D perhaps TRBD1 (5 bases). Trimming shortened V by 0 bases and J by 3 bases, and 15 bases separated the two germline ends. The germline CDR1 and CDR2 sequences are DFQATT and SNEGSKA (reference sequence). The length of the CDR3 is 15 residues. The DNA of the CDR3 is TGCAGTGCTAGAGAACCCACAGGCAGTAGCTACGAGCAGTACTTC. Amino acid sequence: CSAREPTGSSYEQYF.

This clonotype was seen ten or more times. The chain uses TRBV7-2 and TRBJ2-7; 8 bases are a match to TRBD2. From germline, CDR1 is SGHTA and CDR2 FQGNSA. Trimming removed 5 bases from V and 1 base from J; junction bases left unmatched: 13. The CDR3 sequence is 17 residues long. The CDR3 DNA sequence: TGTGCCAGCAGCACCCGGGGGGGAGGAGGTATATCCTACGAGCAGTACTTC. Amino acid sequence: CASSTRGGGGISYEQYF.